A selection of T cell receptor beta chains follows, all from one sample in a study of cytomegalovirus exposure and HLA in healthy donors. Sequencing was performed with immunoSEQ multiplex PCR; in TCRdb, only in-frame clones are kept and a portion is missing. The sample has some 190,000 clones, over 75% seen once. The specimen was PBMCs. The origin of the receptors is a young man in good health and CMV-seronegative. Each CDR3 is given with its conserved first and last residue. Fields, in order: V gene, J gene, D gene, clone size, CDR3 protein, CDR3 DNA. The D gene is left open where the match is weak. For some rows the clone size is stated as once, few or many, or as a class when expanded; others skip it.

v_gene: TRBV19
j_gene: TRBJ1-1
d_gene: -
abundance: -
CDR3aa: CASSNQGWRAFF
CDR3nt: TGTGCCAGTAGTAACCAGGGGTGGAGGGCTTTCTTT

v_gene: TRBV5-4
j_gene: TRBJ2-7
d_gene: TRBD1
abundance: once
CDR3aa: CASSLGAGGSYEQYF
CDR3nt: TGTGCCAGCAGCCTAGGGGCAGGGGGTTCCTACGAGCAGTACTTC

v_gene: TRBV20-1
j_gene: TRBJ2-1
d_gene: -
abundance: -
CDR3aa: CSAPRNEQFF
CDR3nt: TGCAGTGCCCCTCGGAATGAGCAGTTCTTC

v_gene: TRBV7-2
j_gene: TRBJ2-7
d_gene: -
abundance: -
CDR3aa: CASSRPGYEQYF
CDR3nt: TGTGCCAGCAGCCGTCCGGGCTACGAGCAGTACTTC

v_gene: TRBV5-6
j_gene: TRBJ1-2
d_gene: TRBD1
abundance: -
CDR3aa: CASSLGGTGIYGYTF
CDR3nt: TGTGCCAGCAGCTTGGGTGGGACAGGGATATATGGCTACACCTTC

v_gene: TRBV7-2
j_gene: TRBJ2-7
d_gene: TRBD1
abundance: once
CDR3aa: CASSKDRGRYEQYF
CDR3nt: TGTGCCAGCAGCAAAGACAGGGGGAGGTACGAGCAGTACTTC

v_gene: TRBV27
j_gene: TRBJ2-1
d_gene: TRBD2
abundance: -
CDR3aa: CASSIGTSGGQQFF
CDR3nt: TGTGCCAGCAGCATTGGGACTAGCGGAGGCCAGCAGTTCTTC

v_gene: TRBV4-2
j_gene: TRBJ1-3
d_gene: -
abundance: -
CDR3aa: CASSQDPHGGESGNTIYF
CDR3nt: TGTGCCAGCAGCCAAGACCCCCATGGCGGAGAATCTGGAAACACCATATATTTT

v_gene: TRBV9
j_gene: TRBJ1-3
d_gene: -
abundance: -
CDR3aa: CASSVDPLDSGNTIYF
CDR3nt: TGTGCCAGCAGCGTAGACCCTTTAGACTCTGGAAACACCATATATTTT

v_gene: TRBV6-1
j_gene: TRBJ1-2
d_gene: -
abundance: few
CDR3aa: CASSRIGYIADGYTF
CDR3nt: TGTGCCAGCAGCAGGATTGGGTATATTGCCGATGGCTACACCTTC

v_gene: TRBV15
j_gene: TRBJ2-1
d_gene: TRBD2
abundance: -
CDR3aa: CATSRGVAGAYNEQFF
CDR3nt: TGTGCCACCAGCAGAGGTGTAGCGGGCGCCTACAATGAGCAGTTCTTC

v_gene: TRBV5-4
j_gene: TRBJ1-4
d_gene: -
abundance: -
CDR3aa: CASSLHVGGRGEKLFF
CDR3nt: TGTGCCAGCAGCTTGCACGTCGGGGGGCGTGGAGAAAAACTGTTTTTT

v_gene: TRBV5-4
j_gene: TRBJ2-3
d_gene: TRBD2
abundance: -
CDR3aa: CASSLPGGRGGTDTQYF
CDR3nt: TGTGCCAGCAGCTTGCCGGGGGGTAGAGGTGGCACAGATACGCAGTATTTT

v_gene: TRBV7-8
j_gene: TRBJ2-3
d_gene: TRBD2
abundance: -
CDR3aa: CASSLAVAGVPDTQYF
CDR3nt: TGTGCCAGCAGCTTAGCGGTAGCGGGAGTCCCAGATACGCAGTATTTT

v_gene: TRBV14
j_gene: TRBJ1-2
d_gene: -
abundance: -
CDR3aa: CASRQGDGYTF
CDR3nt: TGTGCCAGCAGACAGGGAGATGGCTACACCTTC

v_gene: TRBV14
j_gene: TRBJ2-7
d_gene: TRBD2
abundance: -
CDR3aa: CASSQESRWVGSGGPYEQYF
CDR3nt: TGTGCCAGCAGCCAAGAATCACGGTGGGTAGGTAGCGGGGGACCCTACGAGCAGTACTTC

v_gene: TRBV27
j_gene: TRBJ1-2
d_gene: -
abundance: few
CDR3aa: CASSLSGLYGYTF
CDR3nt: TGTGCCAGCAGTTTATCGGGGCTATATGGCTACACCTTC

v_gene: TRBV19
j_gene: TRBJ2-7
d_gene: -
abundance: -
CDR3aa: CASSIGEGGSYEQYF
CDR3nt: TGTGCCAGTAGTATAGGGGAGGGGGGATCCTACGAGCAGTACTTC

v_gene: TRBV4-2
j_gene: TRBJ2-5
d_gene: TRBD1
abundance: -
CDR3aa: CASSQTGDRETQYF
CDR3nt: TGTGCCAGCAGCCAAACGGGGGACAGGGAGACCCAGTACTTC

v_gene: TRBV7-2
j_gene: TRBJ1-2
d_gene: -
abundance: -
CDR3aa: CASSRRGSYGYTF
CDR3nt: TGTGCCAGCAGCCGTAGGGGGTCCTATGGCTACACCTTC

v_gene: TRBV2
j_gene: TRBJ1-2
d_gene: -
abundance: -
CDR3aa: CASSVEGTRQGYTF
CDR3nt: TGTGCCAGCAGTGTGGAGGGGACCCGGCAGGGCTACACCTTC

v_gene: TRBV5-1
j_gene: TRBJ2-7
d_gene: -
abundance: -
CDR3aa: CASSQKTGAYEQYF
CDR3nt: TGCGCCAGCAGCCAGAAAACAGGAGCCTACGAGCAGTACTTC

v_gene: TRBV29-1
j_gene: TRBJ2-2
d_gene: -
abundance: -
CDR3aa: CSAYTGELFF
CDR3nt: TGCAGCGCGTATACCGGGGAGCTGTTTTTT

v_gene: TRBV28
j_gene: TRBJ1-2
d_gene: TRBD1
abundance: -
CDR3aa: CASSTPTGAGGYTF
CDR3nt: TGTGCCAGCAGTACGCCAACAGGGGCCGGTGGCTACACCTTC

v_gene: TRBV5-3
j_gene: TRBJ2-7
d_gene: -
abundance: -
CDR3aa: CARSLPGISLDEQYF
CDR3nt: TGTGCCAGAAGCTTACCAGGGATTTCATTAGACGAGCAGTACTTC

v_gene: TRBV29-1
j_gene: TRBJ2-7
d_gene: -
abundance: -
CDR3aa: CSVGTVPLEQYF
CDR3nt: TGCAGCGTTGGGACAGTACCCCTGGAGCAGTACTTC

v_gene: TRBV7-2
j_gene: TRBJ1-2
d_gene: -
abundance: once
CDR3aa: CASSLAASFYTF
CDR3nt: TGTGCCAGCAGCTTAGCTGCGTCCTTCTACACCTTC

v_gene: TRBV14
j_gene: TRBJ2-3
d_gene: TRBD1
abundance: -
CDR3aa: CASSQEAFGTGGTDTQYF
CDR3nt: TGTGCCAGCAGCCAAGAGGCCTTCGGGACAGGGGGCACAGATACGCAGTATTTT

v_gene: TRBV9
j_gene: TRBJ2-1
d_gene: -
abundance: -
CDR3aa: CASSVQNNEQFF
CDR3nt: TGTGCCAGCAGCGTACAAAACAATGAGCAGTTCTTC

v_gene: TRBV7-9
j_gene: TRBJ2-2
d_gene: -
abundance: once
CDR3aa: CASSLVVNTGELFF
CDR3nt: TGTGCCAGCAGCTTAGTAGTGAACACCGGGGAGCTGTTTTTT

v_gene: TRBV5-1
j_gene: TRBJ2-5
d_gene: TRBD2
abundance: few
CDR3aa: CASSLGRLAGTEETQYF
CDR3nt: TGCGCCAGCAGCTTGGGGCGACTAGCGGGAACTGAAGAGACCCAGTACTTC

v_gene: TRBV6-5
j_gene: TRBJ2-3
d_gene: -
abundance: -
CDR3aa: CASRRSTDTQYF
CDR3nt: TGTGCCAGCAGACGGAGCACAGATACGCAGTATTTT

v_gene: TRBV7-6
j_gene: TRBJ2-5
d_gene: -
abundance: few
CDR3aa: CATSEGPGIQETQYF
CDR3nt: TGTGCCACGTCGGAGGGCCCCGGGATTCAAGAGACCCAGTACTTC

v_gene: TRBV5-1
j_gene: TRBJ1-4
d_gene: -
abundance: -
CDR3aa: CASKTGGGLGEKLFF
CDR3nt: TGCGCCAGCAAGACTGGGGGGGGCTTAGGGGAAAAACTGTTTTTT

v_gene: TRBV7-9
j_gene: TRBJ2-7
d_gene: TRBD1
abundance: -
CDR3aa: CASSQDRGRYEQYF
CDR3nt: TGTGCCAGCAGCCAGGACAGGGGGCGCTACGAGCAGTACTTC

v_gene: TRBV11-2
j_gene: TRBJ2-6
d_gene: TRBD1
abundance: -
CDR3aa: CASSPTGFWANVLTF
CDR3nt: TGTGCCAGCAGCCCGACAGGGTTTTGGGCCAACGTCCTGACTTTT

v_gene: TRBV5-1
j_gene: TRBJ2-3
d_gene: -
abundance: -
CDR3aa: CASTQTRDTDTQYF
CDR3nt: TGCGCCAGCACGCAGACCAGGGATACAGATACGCAGTATTTT

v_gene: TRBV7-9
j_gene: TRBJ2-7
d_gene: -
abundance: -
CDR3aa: CASSWNAGDEQYF
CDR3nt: TGTGCCAGCAGTTGGAACGCAGGGGACGAGCAGTACTTC

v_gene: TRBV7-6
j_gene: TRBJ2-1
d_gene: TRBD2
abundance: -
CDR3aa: CASSLELAGGSYNEQFF
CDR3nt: TGTGCCAGCAGCTTAGAACTAGCGGGAGGCTCCTACAATGAGCAGTTCTTC

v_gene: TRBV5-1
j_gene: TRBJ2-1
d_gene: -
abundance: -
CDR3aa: CASSPTGTNEQFF
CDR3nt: TGCGCCAGCAGCCCCACAGGGACCAATGAGCAGTTCTTC

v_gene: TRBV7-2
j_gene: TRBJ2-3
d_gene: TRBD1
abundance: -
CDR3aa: CASSLASPQGADTQYF
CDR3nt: TGTGCCAGCAGCTTAGCATCGCCTCAGGGGGCAGATACGCAGTATTTT

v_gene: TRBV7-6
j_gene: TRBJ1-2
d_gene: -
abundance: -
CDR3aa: CASSLGPRNYGYTF
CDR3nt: TGTGCCAGCAGTTTGGGGCCCCGGAACTATGGCTACACCTTC

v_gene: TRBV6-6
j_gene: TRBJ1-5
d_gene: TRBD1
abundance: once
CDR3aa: CASSWTGDSNQPQHF
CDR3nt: TGTGCCAGCAGTTGGACAGGGGATAGCAATCAGCCCCAGCATTTT

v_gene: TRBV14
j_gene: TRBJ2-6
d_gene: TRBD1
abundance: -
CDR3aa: CASSQVDRGSSGANVLTF
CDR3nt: TGTGCCAGCAGCCAAGTAGACAGGGGTAGCTCTGGGGCCAACGTCCTGACTTTC

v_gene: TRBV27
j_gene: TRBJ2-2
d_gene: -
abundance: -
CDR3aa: CASTSGTYNTGELFF
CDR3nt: TGTGCCAGCACTTCCGGGACATATAACACCGGGGAGCTGTTTTTT